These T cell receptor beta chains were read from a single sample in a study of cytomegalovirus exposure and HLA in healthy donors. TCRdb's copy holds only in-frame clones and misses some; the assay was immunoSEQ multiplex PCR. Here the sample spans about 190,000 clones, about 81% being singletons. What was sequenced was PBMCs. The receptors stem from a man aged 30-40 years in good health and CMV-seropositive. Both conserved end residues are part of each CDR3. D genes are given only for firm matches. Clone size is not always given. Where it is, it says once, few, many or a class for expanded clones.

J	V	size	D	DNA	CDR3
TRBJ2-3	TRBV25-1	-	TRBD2	TGTGCCAGCAGTGAAGGTATTAGCGGGGGCGCAGATACGCAGTATTTT	CASSEGISGGADTQYF
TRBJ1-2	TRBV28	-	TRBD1	TGTGCCAGCAGCCTAGGACAGGGGGCGAAGGGCTACACCTTC	CASSLGQGAKGYTF
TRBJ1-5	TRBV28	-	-	TGTGCCAGCAGTGTCGGAGGCTCGGGGCCCCAGCATTTT	CASSVGGSGPQHF
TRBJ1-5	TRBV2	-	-	TGTGCCAGCAGTCAGGGGCAGGGTCAGCCCCAGCATTTT	CASSQGQGQPQHF
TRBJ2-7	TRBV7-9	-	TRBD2	TGTTCCAGCAGCTTAGGGACGGGAGGGCTCAACGAGCAGTACTTC	CSSSLGTGGLNEQYF
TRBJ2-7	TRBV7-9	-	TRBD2	TGTGCCAGCAGCTTAAATAGACTAGCGGGGGGAGGAGAGCAGTACTTC	CASSLNRLAGGGEQYF
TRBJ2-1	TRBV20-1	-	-	TGCAGTGCTAGAGATCTGAGCACGCAGTTCTTC	CSARDLSTQFF
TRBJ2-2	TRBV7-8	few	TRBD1	TGTGCCAGCAGCCCCCGGACAGGGCCAACCGGGGAGCTGTTTTTT	CASSPRTGPTGELFF
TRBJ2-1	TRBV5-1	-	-	TGCGCCAGCAGCTTGGATCGGGATGGTGAGCAGTTCTTC	CASSLDRDGEQFF
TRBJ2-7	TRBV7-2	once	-	TGTGCCAGCACCCTACCAGGAGGGCCCCGGGAGCAGTACTTC	CASTLPGGPREQYF
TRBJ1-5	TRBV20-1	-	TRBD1	TGCAGTGCTGGCAAGACAGGGGGCTTGCATTTT	CSAGKTGGLHF
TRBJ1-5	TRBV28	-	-	TGTGCCAGCATCCCTAGCGCCAAAGGGGTCCAGCCCCAGCATTTT	CASIPSAKGVQPQHF
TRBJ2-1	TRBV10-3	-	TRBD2	TGTGCCATCAGTGAGGGGAGGCGGGAGGGCCCTATACGGTCCTACAATGAGCAGTTCTTC	CAISEGRREGPIRSYNEQFF
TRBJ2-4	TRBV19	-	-	TGTGCCAGTGAAGAGTATTCGGGGGTAAACATTCAGTACTTC	CASEEYSGVNIQYF
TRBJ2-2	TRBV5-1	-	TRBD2	TGCGCCAGCAGCTTGGGAGCGGGGGTTAACACCGGGGAGCTGTTTTTT	CASSLGAGVNTGELFF
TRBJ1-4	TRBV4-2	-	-	TGTGCCAGCAGCCAAGAGAAGGTTGCGGGAACCGGCGAAAAACTGTTTTTT	CASSQEKVAGTGEKLFF
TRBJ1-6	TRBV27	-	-	TGTGCCAGCACGCGGGACGGTCTTTATTCACCCCTCCACTTT	CASTRDGLYSPLHF
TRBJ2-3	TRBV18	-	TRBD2	TGTGCCAGCTCACCGCGGGAGCGCACAGATACGCAGTATTTT	CASSPRERTDTQYF
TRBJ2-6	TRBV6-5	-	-	TGTGCCAGCAGACAGGGATTCGGGGCCAACGTCCTGACTTTC	CASRQGFGANVLTF
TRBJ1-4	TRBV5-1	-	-	TGCGCCAGCAGCTTGGGGGGCGGCAGCCGACAATCTAATGAAAAACTGTTTTTT	CASSLGGGSRQSNEKLFF
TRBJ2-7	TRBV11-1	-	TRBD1	TGTGCCAGCAGCCGCCGGACAGGGAACCACGAGCAGTACTTC	CASSRRTGNHEQYF
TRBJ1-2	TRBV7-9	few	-	TGTGCCAGCAGCGTTATAGATAACTATGGCTACACCTTC	CASSVIDNYGYTF
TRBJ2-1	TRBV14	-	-	TGTGCCAGCAGTCCTTACGGGGGAACGGGAGCGCCCCACAATGAGCAGTTCTTC	CASSPYGGTGAPHNEQFF
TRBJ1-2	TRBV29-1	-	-	TGCAGCGTTGAAGAGGCCCTTAGCAATGGCTACACCTTC	CSVEEALSNGYTF
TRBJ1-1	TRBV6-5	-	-	TGTGCCAGCAGGAACGACAGAAGAGAAGCTTTCTTT	CASRNDRREAFF
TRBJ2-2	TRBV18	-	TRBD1	TGTGCCAGCTCACCACAGGACAGGGGGATTGCCGGGGAGCTGTTTTTT	CASSPQDRGIAGELFF
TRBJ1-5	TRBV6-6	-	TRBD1	TGTGCCAGCAGCCTATGGAGGCAGGGGGAACAGCCCCAGCATTTT	CASSLWRQGEQPQHF